The 21 T cell receptor beta chains presented below share a single source sample, sequenced in a study of OX40 agonist ivuxolimab in advanced cancers. Receptor libraries were prepared by the immunoSEQ multiplex PCR assay. Held by TCRdb, this immuneACCESS table contains in-frame sequences only and omits some clones. Under half of the omission traces to an unresolved V gene where checked; the cause of the rest is unknown. The sample table shows some 14,000 clones, and 80% are seen once. The top ten constitute about a third of the sample. The specimen comprised CD4+ or CD8+ T cells sorted from blood, sampled in a trial of the OX40 agonist ivuxolimab. These receptor sequences come from an adult with an advanced solid tumor such as melanoma, head and neck, liver or kidney cancer.

V is TRBV5-4 and J is TRBJ2-7; TRBD1 agrees at 8 bases. V dropped 4 bases and J dropped 1; count of bases not matched to a gene: 7. CDR1 and CDR2 (germline): SGHNT, YYREEE (reference sequence). The CDR3 sequence is 15 residues long. The CDR3 region is CASSPNQGASYEQYF. In nucleotides, the CDR3 is TGTGCCAGCAGCCCGAATCAGGGGGCATCCTACGAGCAGTACTTC.

The rearrangement uses TRBV6-6 and TRBJ2-7; TRBD2 might be the D (5 bases). Per the germline V gene, CDR1 is MNHNY and CDR2 is SVGAGI (reference sequence). V lost 5 bases, J lost 5 bases, and 13 bases lay in between. There are 13 residues in the CDR3. The CDR3 protein is CASSHGLYDEQYF. Here the CDR3 DNA reads TGTGCCAGCAGTCACGGACTCTACGACGAGCAGTACTTC.

The chain carries TRBV30 and TRBJ1-4; D is undetermined. The germline CDR1 and CDR2 sequences are GTSNPN and SVGIG (reference sequence). The CDR3 length is 13 residues. V lost 0 bases to trimming and J lost 3 bases, with 5 bases between them. Here the CDR3 DNA reads TGTGCCTGGAGTGTAGAGGCTAATGAAAAACTGTTTTTT. Amino acid sequence: CAWSVEANEKLFF.

The genes are TRBV18 and TRBJ1-4; TRBD1 is a possible D gene (6 bases). This CDR3 has 15 residues. CDR1 KGHSH and CDR2 LQKENI come from the germline V gene. Trimming took 3 bases from V and 8 from J, leaving 16 bases between them. The CDR3 is CASSPRGTREEKLFF. The CDR3 nucleotides are TGTGCCAGCTCACCGCGGGGGACACGTGAGGAAAAACTGTTTTTT.

This chain connects TRBV19 to TRBJ1-5; D might be TRBD1 (6 bases). The germline CDR1 and CDR2 sequences are LNHDA and SQIVND (reference sequence). Between the trimmed V and J ends, which lost 7 bases and 0 bases, there was a span of 13 bases. CDR3 size: 15 residues. The CDR3 region has the DNA TGTGCCAGTATGCGACAGGCCTTTAGCAATCAGCCCCAGCATTTT. It translates to CASMRQAFSNQPQHF.

The table lists this clone with a count of one. The rearrangement joins TRBV4-1 to TRBJ2-7; D possibly corresponds to TRBD2 (5 bases). Germline values: CDR1 MGHRA, CDR2 YSYEKL. V lost 0 bases, J lost 2 bases, and 11 bases lay in between. The CDR3 loop spans 15 amino acids. CDR3 DNA: TGCGCCAGCAGCCAAGAAGGGTCGGGAACCTACGAGCAGTACTTC. It translates to CASSQEGSGTYEQYF.

The CDR3 DNA sequence: TGTGCCAGCTGGGCACCGGGGGGCTACGAGCAGTACTTC. As protein: CASWAPGGYEQYF. The chain links TRBV7-9 to TRBJ2-7; the match to TRBD2 covers 7 bases. The CDR3 has 13 amino acids. Germline CDR1 is SEHNR and CDR2 is FQNEAQ (reference sequence). The V segment lost 8 bases and the J segment 3 bases; nucleotides outside the gene matches: 7.

This clone was counted between two and nine times. The V gene is TRBV7-9, the J gene TRBJ1-6; D unclear. The CDR3 is made up of 15 amino acids. Germline assignment: CDR1 SEHNR and CDR2 FQNEAQ (reference sequence). V was shortened by 5 bases and J by 8 bases, with 16 bases between the two germline ends. CDR3 DNA: TGTGCCAGCAGCCCCCTGATGGGGAGCGATTCACCCCTCCACTTT. The encoded protein is CASSPLMGSDSPLHF.

The chain couples TRBV7-2 to TRBJ2-5; D unclear. CDR3 length equals 11 residues. Trimming removed 8 bases at V and 7 bases at J, with 11 bases between. CDR1 is SGHTA and CDR2 is FQGNSA in the germline V gene. CDR3 sequence: CASRGSVTQYF. The CDR3 region has the DNA TGTGCCAGCCGAGGCAGTGTGACCCAGTACTTC.

The chain recombines TRBV4-1 with TRBJ1-6; no clear D gene. CDR3 length equals 15 residues. Germline V gives CDR1 MGHRA, CDR2 YSYEKL. The germline V and J ends were trimmed by 1 base and 8 bases, with 12 bases remaining between them. In nucleotides, the CDR3 is TGCGCCAGCAGCCAAGCTGTGGGCGGGGATTCACCCCTCCACTTT. Translation gives CASSQAVGGDSPLHF.

Comment on this clone: Other nucleotide sequences from this sample produce the same CDR3. J is TRBJ2-5 and V is TRBV7-6; D gene uncertain. CDR1 SGHVS and CDR2 FNYEAQ come from the germline V gene. Trimming took 3 bases from V and 4 from J, leaving 3 bases between them. CDR3 length equals 11 residues. In DNA, the CDR3 is TGTGCCAGCAGCTTCGGAGAGACCCAGTACTTC. Its protein product is CASSFGETQYF.

The V call is TRBV9, the J call TRBJ2-6, with 7 bases fitting TRBD2. Germline V gene data show CDR1 as SGDLS and CDR2 as YYNGEE. CDR3 length equals 17 residues. Germline trimming cut 4 bases from V and 3 bases from J; bases unmatched to any gene: 10. The chain's CDR3 is CASSPRGGGYGANVLTF. In DNA form, the CDR3 reads TGTGCCAGCAGCCCAAGGGGCGGGGGTTATGGGGCCAACGTCCTGACTTTC. Looking up the rest from reference TRBV9 and TRBJ2-6 gives the full variable domain: DSGVTQTPKHLITATGQRVTLRCSPRSGDLSVYWYQQSLDQGLQFLIQYYNGEERAKGNILERFSAQQFPDLHSELNLSSLELGDSALYFCASSPRGGGYGANVLTFGAGSRLTVL.

This clone came up a few times. This CDR3 is CASSSTDNNSPLHF. Here the CDR3 DNA reads TGTGCCAGCAGTTCGACAGATAATAATTCACCCCTCCACTTT. The chain has TRBV6-5 and TRBJ1-6; a weak D match, TRBD1 (5 bases). Trimming cost V 4 bases and J 5 bases, with 9 bases left between them. The germline V gene encodes CDR1 MNHEY and CDR2 SVGAGI. This CDR3 contains 14 residues.

The rearrangement uses TRBV9 and TRBJ2-1; the match to TRBD2 covers 7 bases. J lost 3 bases, V lost 3 bases, and 15 bases had no gene match. Germline lookup yields CDR1 SGDLS and CDR2 YYNGEE. CDR3 size: 18 residues. The CDR3 region has the DNA TGTGCCAGCAGCGGCCCCCCCCCGCAGCGGGGTATCTACAATGAGCAGTTCTTC. Translation: CASSGPPPQRGIYNEQFF.

V usage is TRBV7-9 and J usage is TRBJ1-5; D is uncertain. CDR1 is SEHNR and CDR2 is FQNEAQ in the germline V gene (reference sequence). The CDR3 covers 15 residues. Trimming removed 4 bases from V and 7 bases from J, with 17 bases in between. CDR3 amino acids: CASSWGSSLDQPQHF. The CDR3 bases are TGTGCCAGCAGCTGGGGTTCCTCCCTGGACCAGCCCCAGCATTTT.

V is TRBV6-5 and J is TRBJ1-4, with a possible D match to TRBD1 (6 bases). Germline CDR1 reads MNHEY; CDR2 reads SVGAGI. The CDR3 loop spans 15 amino acids. V dropped 0 bases and J dropped 7 bases, with 12 bases sitting between them. CDR3 coding DNA: TGTGCCAGCAGTTACTCGACAGGTGATCTTGAAAAACTGTTTTTT. Protein: CASSYSTGDLEKLFF.

As regards this clone: This same CDR3 is encoded by further DNA sequences in the sample. The V gene is TRBV29-1, the J gene TRBJ2-1, with unresolved D. The germline CDR1 and CDR2 sequences are SQVTM and ANQGSEA. The germline V and J ends were trimmed by 6 bases and 8 bases, with 8 bases remaining between them. The CDR3 extends over 10 amino acids. The CDR3 region is CSVLSDEQFF. DNA of the CDR3: TGCAGCGTCCTCTCGGATGAGCAGTTCTTC.

This chain links TRBV27 with TRBJ2-5; D gene uncertain. This CDR3 is built from 15 residues. In germline, CDR1 is MNHEY, CDR2 SMNVEV (reference sequence). Trimming took 3 bases from V and 0 from J, leaving 11 bases between them. The CDR3 reads CASSFLTEYQETQYF. The CDR3, as DNA: TGTGCCAGCAGTTTCTTGACGGAGTACCAAGAGACCCAGTACTTC.

The CDR3: CASSGWGFNYGYTF. CDR3 sequence (DNA): TGTGCCAGCAGTGGTTGGGGGTTTAACTATGGCTACACCTTC. This rearrangement joins TRBV2 to TRBJ1-2, with D perhaps TRBD1 (5 bases). Looked up from germline, CDR1 is SNHLY and CDR2 is FYNNEI. The V and J ends lost 4 bases and 1 base respectively, with 10 bases between them. The CDR3 sequence is 14 residues long.

The chain carries TRBV5-1 and TRBJ2-1, with D hard to call. The germline V gene encodes CDR1 SGHRS and CDR2 YFSETQ. The length of the CDR3 is 18 residues. The V and J ends lost 0 bases and 6 bases respectively, with 22 bases between them. For the CDR3, the DNA is TGCGCCAGCAGCTTGGTTTATACGGACGGCGGTCCCAGCAATGAGCAGTTCTTC. Translated, it gives CASSLVYTDGGPSNEQFF.

The CDR3 here is CASSLAARTIRLNEKLFF. The DNA for the CDR3 is TGTGCCAGCAGCTTAGCCGCTCGGACAATTCGGCTTAATGAAAAACTGTTTTTT. The J gene is TRBJ1-4, the V gene TRBV7-8; D perhaps matches TRBD1 (5 bases). Trimming took off 0 bases at V and 4 bases at J, with 18 bases between the two ends. The germline CDR1 and CDR2 sequences are SGHVS and FQNEAQ. CDR3 length: 18 amino acids. The variable domain in full, completed from reference TRBV7-8 and TRBJ1-4, reads GAGVSQSPRYKVAKRGQDVALRCDPISGHVSLFWYQQALGQGPEFLTYFQNEAQLDKSGLPSDRFFAERPEGSVSTLKIQRTQQEDSAVYLCASSLAARTIRLNEKLFFGSGTQLSVL.